The present entry profiles one TCR beta chain with its context. The antigen remains unidentified. This specimen comes from a study of monozygotic twins with cystic fibrosis. In the study overall: Approximately 3.2 micrograms of fragmented DNA underwent around 14 PCR cycles for library preparation.

Study-wide results and limits: Clonality was generally low (median about 0.01), higher in the most severe patients.

The CDR3 covers 13 residues. V lost 2 bases and J 7 bases, leaving 12 bases between the germline ends. Germline CDR1 reads SGHRS; CDR2 reads YFSETQ. Repertoires were generated with immunoSEQ multiplex PCR, while TCRdb's copy carries only in-frame clones and drops some. This table has around 25,000 clones, under 95% appearing once. The rearrangement joins TRBV5-1 to TRBJ1-2; a possible D gene is TRBD1 (5 bases). The receptor comes from a girl aged 2-15 years with cystic fibrosis. The material sequenced was blood. CDR3 nucleotides: TGCGCCAGCAGCTTAATTCAGGGTCGTGGCTACACCTTC. Amino acids: CASSLIQGRGYTF. The full variable domain, its missing parts supplied by reference TRBV5-1 and TRBJ1-2, is KAGVTQTPRYLIKTRGQQVTLSCSPISGHRSVSWYQQTPGQGLQFLFEYFSETQRNKGNFPGRFSGRQFSNSRSEMNVSTLELGDSALYLCASSLIQGRGYTFGSGTRLTVV.